This T cell receptor (beta chain) was captured by sequencing in a study of OX40 agonist ivuxolimab in advanced cancers. About the research overall: The patients' treatment was ivuxolimab, an agonistic anti-OX40 (CD134) antibody. Partial responses were achieved by three patients: one hepatocellular carcinoma, two cutaneous melanoma.

Only in-frame clones appear in the TCRdb table, and some are missing; sequencing was by immunoSEQ multiplex PCR. The sample has 50,000 to 65,000 clones; approximately 91% are singletons. With respect to this clone: Its target is not known.

V gave up 0 bases and J gave up 3 bases, with 17 bases separating them. The CDR3 runs 18 residues. The V gene's germline CDR1 is MGHDK and CDR2 SYGVNS. Study-wide points: The study observed clonal expansion of CD4+ and CD8+ blood T cells by week 6 at 0.1 to 3.0 mg/kg. Averaged across samples, CD8+ T cells carried more expanded clones than CD4+ did.

The chain couples TRBV25-1 to TRBJ2-2, with D tentatively TRBD2 (6 bases). This receptor was obtained from an adult with an advanced solid tumor such as melanoma, head and neck, liver or kidney cancer. The material was CD4+ or CD8+ T cells sorted from blood, obtained in a trial of the OX40 agonist ivuxolimab. CDR3 DNA sequence: TGTGCCAGCAGTGAATATTGGAGGGACGGGGGATACACCGGGGAGCTGTTTTTT. This translates into CASSEYWRDGGYTGELFF.